This record covers a single T cell receptor (beta chain). Its cognate antigen is unknown. The sample comes from a study of cytomegalovirus exposure and HLA in healthy donors. Study summary: From some 190 million T cells, an earlier analysis saw roughly 120 million unique TCR beta sequences.

At sampling all donors were nominally healthy, likely with unrecorded immune exposures. Germline CDR1 is LNHDA and CDR2 is SQIVND (reference sequence). Trimming removed 3 bases at V and 1 base at J, with 15 bases between. The CDR3 extends over 16 amino acids. The PCR used 60 Vbeta and 13 Jbeta primers. Method: immunoSEQ multiplex PCR; TCRdb's copy keeps in-frame clones and lacks some. The repertoire holds roughly 180,000 clones, with around 80% as singletons. Study-wide results and caveats: Later analysis reportedly placed an Asian-associated ancestry cluster below the roughly 680-donor mean in N-insertions. Later on, an analysis found that several of the most significant clusters appeared to be linked to common viral pathogens, which included parvovirus B19.

Specimen: PBMCs. The chain recombines TRBV19 with TRBJ1-1, with D maybe TRBD1 (6 bases). The origin of this receptor is a woman in her twenties or thirties in good health and CMV-seronegative. The chain's CDR3 is CASSMWQGQGNTEAFF. For the CDR3, the DNA is TGTGCCAGTAGTATGTGGCAGGGGCAGGGGAACACTGAAGCTTTCTTT.